Below, 25 T cell receptor beta chains from the same sample are listed, as sequenced in a study of cytomegalovirus exposure and HLA in healthy donors. PCR amplification relied on 60 Vbeta primers (plus 13 Jbeta primers). Generated by immunoSEQ multiplex PCR, the TCRdb table keeps only in-frame clones and is missing some. In the table there are over 150,000 clones, approximately 79% of which are singletons. The sequencing sample was made of PBMCs. The origin of the receptors is a human donor in good health.

The rearrangement joins TRBV10-2 to TRBJ2-3, with 9 bases fitting TRBD2. In germline, CDR1 is WSHSY, CDR2 SAAADI. The ends lost 1 base at V and 7 bases at J; junction bases unmatched: 15. The CDR3 is 18 amino acids. As DNA, the CDR3 is TGCGCCAGCAGTGAGTTTCCAGCGGGGGGAGGCTTCGGAAATACGCAGTATTTT. It codes for CASSEFPAGGGFGNTQYF.

The V and J genes are TRBV4-3 and TRBJ1-3; D gene unclear. CDR1 and CDR2 from the germline V gene are LGHNA and YSLEER. Trimming cost V 1 base and J 0 bases, with 10 bases left between them. CDR3 length: 16 residues. The CDR3 coding sequence is TGCGCCAGCAGCCAAGGCCAGTTAAACTCTGGAAACACCATATATTTT. Its translation is CASSQGQLNSGNTIYF.

The rearrangement links TRBV4-1 to TRBJ2-7; TRBD1 agrees at 7 bases. CDR1 is MGHRA, CDR2 YSYEKL, per germline. The CDR3 is 15 residues long. V gave up 4 bases and J gave up 1 base; unmatched junction bases: 7. The CDR3 protein is CASSPTPGQSYEQYF. The CDR3, as DNA: TGCGCCAGCAGCCCGACACCGGGACAGTCCTACGAGCAGTACTTC.

V and J are TRBV27 and TRBJ2-7; D is perhaps TRBD2 (6 bases). Trimming took 8 bases from V and 4 from J, leaving 12 bases between them. The CDR3 totals 12 residues. In germline, CDR1 is MNHEY, CDR2 SMNVEV (reference sequence). The CDR3 spells CASRDSVYEQYF. CDR3 DNA: TGTGCCAGCCGGGACTCCGTTTACGAGCAGTACTTC.

The chain joins TRBV6-5 to TRBJ2-3, with 9 bases fitting TRBD2. Per the germline V gene, CDR1 is MNHEY and CDR2 is SVGAGI. J lost 10 bases, V lost 0 bases, and 5 bases had no gene match. CDR3 length: 14 amino acids. As DNA, the CDR3 is TGTGCCAGCAGTTACTCAGCGCGGGGGGGCTCGCAGTATTTT. Its protein is CASSYSARGGSQYF.

The J gene is TRBJ2-1, the V gene TRBV10-2; perhaps TRBD1 as D (5 bases). V was trimmed by 1 base and J by 16 bases, leaving 14 bases between them. The length of the CDR3 is 12 residues. CDR1 and CDR2 (germline): WSHSY, SAAADI. The CDR3 is CASSELVGVIFF. Written as DNA, the CDR3 is TGCGCCAGCAGTGAGTTAGTAGGGGTAATCTTCTTC.

The V call is TRBV7-6, the J call TRBJ1-1; maybe TRBD1 (5 bases). The ends were cut back, 1 base at V and 6 bases at J, with 15 bases in the middle. Germline V CDR1 and CDR2: SGHVS, FNYEAQ. The CDR3 spans 15 residues. DNA of the CDR3: TGTGCCAGCAGCTTAGTAGTGGGGGGAATTCCTGAAGCTTTCTTT. This translates into CASSLVVGGIPEAFF.

This clone was observed once. V is TRBV6-6 and J is TRBJ1-6; D not certain. V gave up 0 bases and J gave up 7 bases, with 4 bases separating them. Germline V lookup: CDR1 MNHNY, CDR2 SVGAGI (reference sequence). CDR3 length: 13 amino acids. The CDR3 protein is CASSYSLNSPLHF. CDR3 sequence (DNA): TGTGCCAGCAGTTACTCCCTGAATTCACCCCTCCACTTT.

This chain connects TRBV19 to TRBJ1-5; D ambiguous. CDR1 and CDR2 from the germline V gene are LNHDA and SQIVND (reference sequence). This CDR3 has 13 residues. V gave up 10 bases and J gave up 6 bases, with 16 bases separating them. CDR3: CATTPGWAQPQHF. The CDR3 DNA reads as TGTGCCACCACCCCGGGGTGGGCTCAGCCCCAGCATTTT.

V usage is TRBV6-5 and J usage is TRBJ1-5; tentative D call: TRBD1 (6 bases). The CDR3 contains 13 residues. The germline V gene encodes CDR1 MNHEY and CDR2 SVGAGI. Trimming cost V 6 bases and J 3 bases, with 9 bases left between them. The CDR3 bases are TGTGCCAGCAGAGGGGGAAACAATCAGCCCCAGCATTTT. Amino acids: CASRGGNNQPQHF.

This rearrangement joins TRBV6-6 to TRBJ2-5, with a tentative D call TRBD1 (8 bases). Germline CDR1 reads MNHNY; CDR2 reads SVGAGI (reference sequence). The CDR3 length is 15 residues. Trimming removed 2 bases at V and 3 bases at J, with 13 bases between. In nucleotides, the CDR3 is TGTGCCAGCAGTTACCTACAGGGGGGGAAAGAGACCCAGTACTTC. Its translation: CASSYLQGGKETQYF.

Remarks on this clone: Germline and junction disagree at one end, which may indicate a read error. The genes are TRBV7-9 and TRBJ2-2; unclear D gene. Germline V CDR1 and CDR2: SEHNR, FQNEAQ (reference sequence). The CDR3 is made up of 15 amino acids. The CDR3 protein is CSSSLESTPPGELFF. The CDR3 coding sequence is TGTTCCAGCAGCTTAGAGTCTACCCCCCCCGGGGAGCTGTTTTTT.

The chain carries TRBV15 and TRBJ2-7, with 9 nucleotides matching TRBD1. After removal of 1 base from V and 5 bases from J, the junction contained 3 bases not matched to a gene. CDR1 and CDR2 (germline): LNHNV, YYDKDF (reference sequence). The CDR3 runs to 14 residues. As DNA, the CDR3 is TGTGCCACCAGCAGAGGGGACAGGGTCCACGAGCAGTACTTC. It translates to CATSRGDRVHEQYF.

The V gene is TRBV19, the J gene TRBJ1-4; D is possibly TRBD1 (5 bases). The CDR3 totals 15 residues. The V gene lost 5 bases and the J gene lost 2 bases, with 12 bases spanning the gap. The germline V gene encodes CDR1 LNHDA and CDR2 SQIVND (reference sequence). CDR3 amino acids: CASSPSGRTNEKLFF. The DNA of the CDR3 is TGTGCCAGTAGTCCCTCAGGGAGGACTAATGAAAAACTGTTTTTT.

CDR3 sequence reads: CASSFQQGFGYTF. As DNA, the CDR3 is TGTGCCAGCAGTTTCCAACAGGGGTTTGGCTACACCTTC. The chain recombines TRBV28 with TRBJ1-2; 7 bases are shared with TRBD1. CDR1 and CDR2 (germline): MDHEN, SYDVKM. Trimming cost V 3 bases and J 7 bases; bases outside gene matches: 5. The CDR3 has 13 residues.

The chain carries TRBV19 and TRBJ2-1; 7 bases are shared with TRBD1. With V trimmed by 4 bases and J by 6 bases, 3 bases remained unmatched. The CDR3 contains 13 residues. Germline assignment: CDR1 LNHDA and CDR2 SQIVND (reference sequence). CDR3 DNA sequence: TGTGCCAGTAGTAACGACAGGGTCAATGAGCAGTTCTTC. Residues: CASSNDRVNEQFF.

The J gene is TRBJ2-1, the V gene TRBV1; the table's D call, TRBD2, was not checked against the DNA. TRBV1 has pseudogene status. This CDR3 contains 15 residues. This CDR3 is CTSSHTSGVYPQQFF. Here the CDR3 DNA reads TGCACCAGCAGCCATACTAGCGGGGTTTATCCACAACAGTTCTTC.

V and J are TRBV7-9 and TRBJ2-5; D is undetermined. The J call may not be correct, given that the DNA end is closer to TRBJ2-7. The CDR3 has 13 amino acids. CDR1 and CDR2 from the germline V gene are SEHNR and FQNEAQ (reference sequence). CDR3 in DNA: TGTGCCAGCAGCTCGCCGTCTACCTACGAGCAGTACTTC. Translated, it gives CASSSPSTYEQYF.

The chain combines TRBV5-6 with TRBJ1-1, with TRBD1 matching over 7 bases. CDR3 size: 15 residues. V dropped 3 bases and J dropped 1; count of bases not matched to a gene: 6. The germline gives CDR1 SGHDT, CDR2 YYEEEE. CDR3 sequence: CASSWGNRGNTEAFF. The CDR3 region has the DNA TGTGCCAGCAGCTGGGGCAACAGGGGGAACACTGAAGCTTTCTTT.

The V call is TRBV4-3, the J call TRBJ2-1; 15 nucleotides line up with TRBD2. Looked up from germline, CDR1 is LGHNA and CDR2 is YSLEER. This CDR3 has 19 residues. Trimming removed 0 bases from V and 9 bases from J; junction bases left unmatched: 12. CDR3: CASSQDWYGLAGGPAEQFF. The CDR3 DNA reads as TGCGCCAGCAGCCAAGATTGGTATGGACTAGCGGGGGGGCCAGCTGAGCAGTTCTTC.

This rearrangement joins TRBV9 to TRBJ2-7; TRBD2 matches 9 bases. CDR1 is SGDLS, CDR2 YYNGEE, per germline. Trimming took 0 bases from V and 0 from J; bases not matched to a gene: 1. The CDR3 runs to 15 residues. The CDR3: CASSVGGGDSYEQYF. CDR3 nucleotide sequence: TGTGCCAGCAGCGTAGGCGGGGGGGACTCCTACGAGCAGTACTTC.

The chain links TRBV5-1 to TRBJ1-2; D remains ambiguous. The CDR3 sequence is 15 residues long. The germline CDR1 and CDR2 sequences are SGHRS and YFSETQ. Trimming removed 5 bases at V and 4 bases at J, with 18 bases between. CDR3 bases: TGCGCCAGCAGGAAAATCGCCGAGGAGGGCTATGGCTACACCTTC. Translation gives CASRKIAEEGYGYTF.

This clone was seen once. The chain carries TRBV6-1 and TRBJ1-2; the D is unclear. In germline, CDR1 is MNHNS, CDR2 SASEGT. Trimming stripped 6 bases from V and 7 bases from J, with 18 bases between. The CDR3 runs 14 residues. The CDR3 loop is CASSPRAREAGYTF. The DNA for the CDR3 is TGTGCCAGCAGCCCTCGAGCCCGTGAGGCTGGCTACACCTTC.

The chain joins TRBV5-6 to TRBJ2-6; tentative D call: TRBD1 (5 bases). This CDR3 spans 17 amino acids. The V end was cut by 2 bases, the J end by 0 bases, with 12 bases between. Germline-derived CDR1 and CDR2 are SGHDT and YYEEEE. The CDR3 DNA reads as TGTGCCAGCAGCTTTCAGGGTCCCGCCTCTGGGGCCAACGTCCTGACTTTC. Translation: CASSFQGPASGANVLTF.

A single count supports this clone. The CDR3: CASSDARGSQPQHF. CDR3 DNA sequence: TGTGCCAGCAGTGATGCCAGGGGTAGTCAGCCCCAGCATTTT. The rearrangement joins TRBV6-5 to TRBJ1-5; weak D call: TRBD1 (6 bases). The length of the CDR3 is 14 residues. Between the trimmed V and J ends, which lost 5 bases and 6 bases, there was a span of 14 bases. From germline, CDR1 is MNHEY and CDR2 SVGAGI.